This T cell receptor beta chain was captured by sequencing in a study of shared clonotypes between healthy human individuals (dated by TCRdb to about 2020). Background for the entire study: The cohort comprised a couple of women and three men aged 18 to 49 years. Each donor's leukapheresis produced roughly between about 0.8 and 8.9 billion PBMCs. Different laboratories and diverse techniques were used to prepare libraries and sequence TCR repertoires, to increase sequencing depth and limit assay-specific biases. For each donor, CD4 naive and CD4 memory were each given three plates, CD8 naive was given two plates, and CD8 memory was given one plate. To estimate repertoire size and how much clonotypes are shared between individuals, the study performed deep sequencing of blood TCR repertoires from a handful of healthy adults.

Healthy HIV-negative adults with no recently reported acute infections or vaccinations were included as donors. All donors were Caucasian adults living in Nashville, Tennessee, USA. CD4+ T cells were enriched by magnetic negative selection, after which naive cells were positively selected on CD45RA and the negative fraction was taken as the memory subset. Blood was collected by leukapheresis, and PBMCs were isolated by Ficoll-Histopaque density gradient centrifugation and then cryopreserved in liquid nitrogen vapor phase. Analytical flow cytometry was used to check the purity and quantity of every magnetically sorted T cell population. Genomic DNA was isolated from every sorted fraction and measured by UV absorbance on a Nanodrop 2000c. On the study overall, not on this receptor specifically: The small number of donors limited the genetic and exposure-history diversity represented. Incomplete sequencing was indicated by rarefaction of sorted-subset datasets, despite the large sequencing depth. Pairwise subsampling indicated that sequencing depth was expected to affect the degree of clonotype sharing among donors. Larger estimated clonotype richness was generally found for naive subsets than for memory subsets. Only blood was sampled, and tissue TCR repertoires likely differ from those in blood. Higher generation probabilities were observed for clonotypes shared by all four sorted-subset donors than for non-shared clonotypes. Across a handful of donors, around 5.4% of naive CD4, roughly 3.3% of naive CD8, 2% to 2.5% of memory CD4, and under 0.45% of memory CD8 clonotypes were shared.

A remark on this clone: Its antigen remains undetermined. No qualities accompany the bases; no much larger clone lies one base away.

TCR CDR3 regions were amplified from genomic DNA by multiplex PCR using the deep immunoSEQ assay. Extracted genomic DNA from each cell subset was distributed evenly across all wells of several immunoSEQ 96-well plates, and each plate was treated as a replicate. For sorted subsets, each replicate PCR was loaded with 200 ng genomic DNA, equivalent to 30,000 or so T cell genomes. The purified libraries were quantified using a Qubit 3.0 fluorometer, sized with a Bioanalyzer 2100, and then quantified again using the KAPA Library Quantification kit. A separate single-read 150-cycle Illumina NextSeq 550 flow cell was used to sequence each immunoSEQ 96-well plate. The study's own analysis went as follows. Because only junctional sequences without quality scores were contained in the immunoSEQ output, filtering matching that applied to full-length reads could not be performed. To assign V/J genes and CDR3, sequences were annotated using PyIR, a Python wrapper for IgBLAST v1.9, with IMGT germline references. Any read was removed if the V/J assignment was weak (E-value above 1e-6), the CDR3 was missing, or the read contained stop codons, out-of-frame junctions, or ambiguous translated residues. V3J clonotypes were defined by identical inferred V gene, J gene, and CDR3 amino acid sequence. The percentage overlap between two repertoires was calculated by dividing the number of shared unique clonotypes by the size of the smaller repertoire. RTK rarefaction, the Chao1 estimator, and Recon v2.1 estimates of unobserved clonotypes were used to assess repertoire richness. For all TCRbeta clonotypes obtained by the gDNA method from several donors, generation probabilities were computed with OLGA. Drawn from immuneACCESS, this table holds only the in-frame rearrangements with V and J called that TCRdb kept. Clones are partly lost; checked studies trace under half to an unresolved V gene and leave the rest unexplained. The V and J calls and the clone size are those of that table, but D and trimming were determined from the DNA. This sample gives millions of clones in total; approximately 90% of them show up just once. The ten largest make up around 0.14% of the sample.

Sequenced input: naive CD4+ T cells sorted from blood. The label giving this sample's cell subset or site can be read as: CD45RA+ positively selected. The origin of this receptor is a man younger than 35 in good health.

The CDR3 amino acid sequence is: CASSPWREDYGYTF. The DNA sequence is given as TGTGCCAGCAGCCCTTGGAGGGAGGACTATGGCTACACCTTC. The chain links TRBV14 with TRBJ1-2; the D gene cannot be resolved reliably. The CDR3 measures 14 amino acids from cysteine to phenylalanine. Only the CDR3 region is kept as DNA, spanning 42 bases read in frame from base 1. The junction shows trimming of 4 bases on V and 3 bases on J, plus 12 bases between the germline ends. CDR1 SGHDN and CDR2 FVKESK were looked up in the germline V gene.